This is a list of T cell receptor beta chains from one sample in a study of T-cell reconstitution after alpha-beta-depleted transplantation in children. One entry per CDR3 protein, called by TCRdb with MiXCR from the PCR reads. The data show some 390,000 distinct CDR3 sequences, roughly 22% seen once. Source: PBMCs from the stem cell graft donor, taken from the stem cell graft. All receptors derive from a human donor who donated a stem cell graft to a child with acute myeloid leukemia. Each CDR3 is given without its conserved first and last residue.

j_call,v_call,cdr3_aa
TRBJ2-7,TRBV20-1,SAIIAGINYEQY
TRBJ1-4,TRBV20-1,SALRDTDEKLF
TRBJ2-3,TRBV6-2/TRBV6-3,ASSQGQGTQY
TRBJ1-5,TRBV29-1,SVREAGNQPQH
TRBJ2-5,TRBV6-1,ASRDGQGYGTQY
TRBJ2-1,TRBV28,ASKNEGTVYNEQF
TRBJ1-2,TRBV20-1,SARKAGTDGYT
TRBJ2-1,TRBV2,ASSEAAGTIYNEQF
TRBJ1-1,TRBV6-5,ASSYSRTELDTEAF
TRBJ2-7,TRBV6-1,ASRSGTGSDEQY
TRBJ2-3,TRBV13,ASSRPGTSGDTQY
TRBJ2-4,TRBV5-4,ASSFSDTLAKNIQY
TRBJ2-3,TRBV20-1,SARVSAGVSTDTQY
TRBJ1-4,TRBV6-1,ASSERTGSKLF
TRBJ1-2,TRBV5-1,ASSLGRLWGYT